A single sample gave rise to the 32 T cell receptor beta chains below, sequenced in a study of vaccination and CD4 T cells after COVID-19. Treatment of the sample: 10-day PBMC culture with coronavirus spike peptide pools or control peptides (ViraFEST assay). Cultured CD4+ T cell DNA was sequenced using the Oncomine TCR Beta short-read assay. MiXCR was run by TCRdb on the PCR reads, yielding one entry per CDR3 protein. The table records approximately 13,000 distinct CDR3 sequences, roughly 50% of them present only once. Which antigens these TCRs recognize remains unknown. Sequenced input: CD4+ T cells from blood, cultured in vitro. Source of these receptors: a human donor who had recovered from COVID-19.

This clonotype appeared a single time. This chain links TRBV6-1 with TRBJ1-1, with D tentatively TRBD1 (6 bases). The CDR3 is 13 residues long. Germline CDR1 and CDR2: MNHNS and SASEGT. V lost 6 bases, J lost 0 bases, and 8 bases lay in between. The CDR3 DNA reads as TGTGCCAGCAGCCACAGGGTGAACACTGAAGCTTTCTTT. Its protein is CASSHRVNTEAFF.

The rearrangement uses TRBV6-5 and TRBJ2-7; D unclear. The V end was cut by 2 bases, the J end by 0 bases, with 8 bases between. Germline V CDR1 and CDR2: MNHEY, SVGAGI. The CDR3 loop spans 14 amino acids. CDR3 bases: TGTGCCAGCAGTTACCGAGGCCTCTCCTACGAGCAGTACTTC. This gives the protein CASSYRGLSYEQYF.

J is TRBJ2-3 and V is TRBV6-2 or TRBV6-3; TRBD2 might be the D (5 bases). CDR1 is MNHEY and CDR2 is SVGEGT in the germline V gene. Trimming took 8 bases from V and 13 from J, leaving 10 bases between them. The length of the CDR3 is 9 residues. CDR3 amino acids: CASVGDKYF. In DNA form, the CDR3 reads TGTGCCAGCGTGGGAGATAAGTATTTT.

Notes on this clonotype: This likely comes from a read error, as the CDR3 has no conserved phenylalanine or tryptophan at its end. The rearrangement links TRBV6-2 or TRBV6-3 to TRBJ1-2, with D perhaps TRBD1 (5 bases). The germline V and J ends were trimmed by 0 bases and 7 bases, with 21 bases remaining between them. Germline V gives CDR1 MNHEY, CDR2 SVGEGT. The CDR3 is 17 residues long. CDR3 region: CASSYSMEGPRSSGYTI. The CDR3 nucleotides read TGTGCCAGCAGTTACTCGATGGAGGGGCCGCGGTCTTCTGGCTACACCATC.

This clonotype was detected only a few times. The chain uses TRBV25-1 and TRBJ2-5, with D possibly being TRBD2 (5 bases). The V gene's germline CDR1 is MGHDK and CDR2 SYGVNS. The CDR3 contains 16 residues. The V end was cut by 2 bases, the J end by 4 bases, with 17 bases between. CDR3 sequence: CASSEEEGWYGETQYF. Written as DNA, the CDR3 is TGTGCCAGCAGTGAAGAAGAGGGTTGGTATGGAGAGACCCAGTACTTC.

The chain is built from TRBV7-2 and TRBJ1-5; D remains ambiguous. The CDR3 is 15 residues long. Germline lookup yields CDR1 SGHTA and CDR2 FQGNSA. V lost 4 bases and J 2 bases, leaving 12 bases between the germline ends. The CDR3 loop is CASSSFGGGNQPQHF. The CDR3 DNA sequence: TGTGCCAGCAGCTCGTTCGGTGGTGGCAATCAGCCCCAGCATTTT.

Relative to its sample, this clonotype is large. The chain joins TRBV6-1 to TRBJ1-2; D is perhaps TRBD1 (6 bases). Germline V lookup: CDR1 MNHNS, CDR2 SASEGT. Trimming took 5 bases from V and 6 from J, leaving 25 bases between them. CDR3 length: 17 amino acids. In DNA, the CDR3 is TGTGCCAGCAGTCGTAACCCACTTCAGGGGCGTGGGGATGGCTACACCTTC. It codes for CASSRNPLQGRGDGYTF.

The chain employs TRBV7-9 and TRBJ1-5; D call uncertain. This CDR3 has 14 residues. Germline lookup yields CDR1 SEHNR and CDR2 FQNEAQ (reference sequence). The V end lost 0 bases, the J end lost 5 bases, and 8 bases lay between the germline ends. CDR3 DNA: TGTGCCAGCAGCTTAGCTACCGCAGATCAGCCCCAGCATTTT. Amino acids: CASSLATADQPQHF.

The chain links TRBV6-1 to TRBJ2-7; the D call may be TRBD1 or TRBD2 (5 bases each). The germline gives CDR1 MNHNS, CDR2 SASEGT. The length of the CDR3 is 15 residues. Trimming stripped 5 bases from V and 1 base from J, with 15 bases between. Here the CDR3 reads CASSRLFGGSYEQYF. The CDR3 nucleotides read TGTGCCAGCAGTCGTTTGTTTGGGGGTTCCTACGAGCAGTACTTC.

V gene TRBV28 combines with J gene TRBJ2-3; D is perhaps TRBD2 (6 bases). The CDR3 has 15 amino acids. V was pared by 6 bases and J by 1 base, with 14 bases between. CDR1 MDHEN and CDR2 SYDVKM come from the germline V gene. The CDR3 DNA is TGTGCCAGCAGGTGGGGGAGGTCACGCACAGATACGCAGTATTTT. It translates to CASRWGRSRTDTQYF.

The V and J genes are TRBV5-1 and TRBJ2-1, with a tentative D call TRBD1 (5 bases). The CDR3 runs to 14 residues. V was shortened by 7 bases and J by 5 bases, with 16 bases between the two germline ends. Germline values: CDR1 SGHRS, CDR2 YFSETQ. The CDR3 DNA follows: TGCGCCAGCCGATTCGCAGGGAAAGACAATGAGCAGTTCTTC. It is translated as CASRFAGKDNEQFF.

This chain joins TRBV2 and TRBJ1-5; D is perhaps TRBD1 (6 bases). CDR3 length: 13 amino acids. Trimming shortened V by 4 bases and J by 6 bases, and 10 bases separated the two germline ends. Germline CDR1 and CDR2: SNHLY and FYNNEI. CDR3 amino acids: CASSGGQFQPQHF. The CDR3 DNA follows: TGTGCCAGCAGTGGAGGACAGTTTCAGCCCCAGCATTTT.

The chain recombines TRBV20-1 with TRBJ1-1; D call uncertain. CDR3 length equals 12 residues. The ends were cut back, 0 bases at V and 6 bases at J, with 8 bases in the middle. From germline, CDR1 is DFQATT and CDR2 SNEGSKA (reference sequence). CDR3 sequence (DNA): TGCAGTGCTAGAGAGGCACGTGCTGAAGCTTTCTTT. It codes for CSAREARAEAFF.

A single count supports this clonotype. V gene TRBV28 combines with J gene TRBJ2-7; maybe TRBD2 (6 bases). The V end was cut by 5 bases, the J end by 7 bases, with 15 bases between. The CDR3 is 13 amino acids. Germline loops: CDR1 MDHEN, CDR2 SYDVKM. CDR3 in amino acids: CASSTWARGEQYF. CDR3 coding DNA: TGTGCCAGCAGTACATGGGCCCGGGGGGAGCAGTACTTC.

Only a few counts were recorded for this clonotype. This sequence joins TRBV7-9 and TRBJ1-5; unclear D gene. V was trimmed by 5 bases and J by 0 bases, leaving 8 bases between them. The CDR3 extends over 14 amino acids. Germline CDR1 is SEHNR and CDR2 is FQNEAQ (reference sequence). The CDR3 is CASSPGYSNQPQHF. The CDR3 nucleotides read TGTGCCAGCAGCCCCGGGTATAGCAATCAGCCCCAGCATTTT.

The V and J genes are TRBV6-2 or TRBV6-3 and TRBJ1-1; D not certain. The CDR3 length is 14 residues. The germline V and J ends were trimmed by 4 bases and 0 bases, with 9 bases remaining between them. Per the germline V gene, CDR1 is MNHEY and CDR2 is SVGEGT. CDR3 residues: CASSLVGMNTEAFF. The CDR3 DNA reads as TGTGCCAGCAGTTTGGTGGGGATGAACACTGAAGCTTTCTTT.

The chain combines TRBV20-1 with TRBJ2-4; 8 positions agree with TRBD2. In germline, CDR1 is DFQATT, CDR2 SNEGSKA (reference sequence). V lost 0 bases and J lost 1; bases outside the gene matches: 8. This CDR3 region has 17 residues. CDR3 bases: TGCAGTGCTAGAGAGCGAGTGGGCGGGGGGGCCAAAAACATTCAGTACTTC. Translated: CSARERVGGGAKNIQYF.

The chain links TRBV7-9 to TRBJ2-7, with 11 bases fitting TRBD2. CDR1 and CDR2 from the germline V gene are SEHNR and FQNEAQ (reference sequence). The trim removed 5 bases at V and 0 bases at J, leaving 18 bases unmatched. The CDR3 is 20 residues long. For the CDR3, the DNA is TGTGCCAGCAGCCAGTCGTCAAGAGGACTAGCGGGCCTTGCCTCCTACGAGCAGTACTTC. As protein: CASSQSSRGLAGLASYEQYF.

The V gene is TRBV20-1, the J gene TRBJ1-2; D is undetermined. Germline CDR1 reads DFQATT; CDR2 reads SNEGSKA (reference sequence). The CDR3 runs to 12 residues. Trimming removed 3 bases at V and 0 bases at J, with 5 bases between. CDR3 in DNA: TGCAGTGCTAGCCCCACTAACTATGGCTACACCTTC. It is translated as CSASPTNYGYTF.

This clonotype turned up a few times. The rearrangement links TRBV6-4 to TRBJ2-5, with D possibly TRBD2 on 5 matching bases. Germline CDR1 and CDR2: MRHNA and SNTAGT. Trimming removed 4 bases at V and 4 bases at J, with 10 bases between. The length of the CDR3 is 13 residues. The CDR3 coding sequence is TGTGCCAGCAGTGGCAACGAGGGAGAGACCCAGTACTTC. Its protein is CASSGNEGETQYF.

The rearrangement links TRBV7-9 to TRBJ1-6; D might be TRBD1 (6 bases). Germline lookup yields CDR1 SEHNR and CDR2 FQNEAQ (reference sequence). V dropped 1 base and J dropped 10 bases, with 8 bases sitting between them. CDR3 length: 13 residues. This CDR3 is CASSLEGGSPLHF. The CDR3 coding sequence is TGTGCCAGCAGCTTAGAGGGGGGGTCACCCCTCCACTTT.

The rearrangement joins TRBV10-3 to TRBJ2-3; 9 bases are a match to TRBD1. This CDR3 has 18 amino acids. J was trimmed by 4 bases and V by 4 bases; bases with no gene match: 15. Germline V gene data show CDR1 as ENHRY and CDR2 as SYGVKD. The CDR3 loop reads CAISGGTGTGNYPDTQYF. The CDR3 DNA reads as TGTGCCATCAGTGGGGGCACAGGGACAGGGAATTACCCAGATACGCAGTATTTT.

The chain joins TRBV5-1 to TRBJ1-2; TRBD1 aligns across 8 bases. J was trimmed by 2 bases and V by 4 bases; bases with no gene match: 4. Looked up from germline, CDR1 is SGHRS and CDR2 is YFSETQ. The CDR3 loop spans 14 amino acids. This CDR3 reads CASSVGQGNYGYTF. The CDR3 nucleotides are TGCGCCAGCAGCGTCGGACAGGGAAACTATGGCTACACCTTC.

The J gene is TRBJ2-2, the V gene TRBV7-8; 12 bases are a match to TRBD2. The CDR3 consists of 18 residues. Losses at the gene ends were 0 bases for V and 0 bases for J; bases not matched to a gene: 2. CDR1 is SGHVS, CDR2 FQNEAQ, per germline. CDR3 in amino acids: CASSLARLAGANTGELFF. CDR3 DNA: TGTGCCAGCAGCTTAGCGCGACTAGCGGGGGCGAACACCGGGGAGCTGTTTTTT.

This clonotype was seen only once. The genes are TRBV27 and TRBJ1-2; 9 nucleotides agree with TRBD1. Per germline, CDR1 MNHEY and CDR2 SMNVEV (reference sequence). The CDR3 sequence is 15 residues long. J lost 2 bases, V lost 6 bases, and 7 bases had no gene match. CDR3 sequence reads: CASSPTGGLNYGYTF. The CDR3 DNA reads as TGTGCCAGCAGCCCAACAGGGGGCTTAAACTATGGCTACACCTTC.

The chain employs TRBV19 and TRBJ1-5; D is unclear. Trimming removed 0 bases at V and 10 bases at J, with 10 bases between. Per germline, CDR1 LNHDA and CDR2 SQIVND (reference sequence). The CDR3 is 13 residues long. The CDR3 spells CASSIDLRRPQHF. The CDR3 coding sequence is TGTGCCAGTAGTATAGATCTTCGGCGACCCCAGCATTTT.

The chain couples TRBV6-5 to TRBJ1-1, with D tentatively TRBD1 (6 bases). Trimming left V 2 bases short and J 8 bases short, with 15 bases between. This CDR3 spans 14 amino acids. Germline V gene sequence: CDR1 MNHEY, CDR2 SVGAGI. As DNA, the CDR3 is TGTGCCAGCAGTTACACCTCTCATCAGGGGGAAGCTTTCTTT. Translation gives CASSYTSHQGEAFF.

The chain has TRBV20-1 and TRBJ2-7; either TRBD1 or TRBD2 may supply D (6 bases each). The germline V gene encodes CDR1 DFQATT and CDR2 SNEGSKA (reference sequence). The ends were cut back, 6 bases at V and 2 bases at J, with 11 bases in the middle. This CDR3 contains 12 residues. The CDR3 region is CSARRGPYEQYF. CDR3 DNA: TGCAGTGCCCGTCGGGGGCCCTACGAGCAGTACTTC.

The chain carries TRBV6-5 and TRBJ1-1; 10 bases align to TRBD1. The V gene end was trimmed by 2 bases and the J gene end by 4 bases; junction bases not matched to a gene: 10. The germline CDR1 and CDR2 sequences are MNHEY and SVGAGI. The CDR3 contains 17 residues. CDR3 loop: CASSYGGQGKRGTEAFF. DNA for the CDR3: TGTGCCAGCAGTTACGGGGGACAGGGGAAGAGGGGCACTGAAGCTTTCTTT.

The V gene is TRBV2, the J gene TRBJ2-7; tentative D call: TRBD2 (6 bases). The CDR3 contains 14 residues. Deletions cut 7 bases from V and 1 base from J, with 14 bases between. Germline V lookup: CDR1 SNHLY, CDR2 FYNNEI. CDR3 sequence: CASTRAGRSYEQYF. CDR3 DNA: TGTGCCAGCACCAGAGCCGGGAGATCCTACGAGCAGTACTTC.

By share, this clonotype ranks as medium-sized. The CDR3 loop is CASSGGNLNTEAFF. In DNA, the CDR3 is TGTGCCAGCAGCGGGGGAAATCTGAACACTGAAGCTTTCTTT. J is TRBJ1-1 and V is TRBV14, with TRBD1 as a possible D gene (5 bases). In germline, CDR1 is SGHDN, CDR2 FVKESK. V shed 5 bases and J shed 0 bases, with 10 bases lying between them. The CDR3 length is 14 residues.

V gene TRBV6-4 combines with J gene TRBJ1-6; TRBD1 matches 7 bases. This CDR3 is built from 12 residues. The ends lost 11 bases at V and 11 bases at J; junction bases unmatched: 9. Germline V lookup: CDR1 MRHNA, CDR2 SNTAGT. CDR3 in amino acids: CAGKTTGAPLHF. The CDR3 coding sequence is TGTGCCGGAAAGACCACAGGGGCACCCCTCCACTTT.